This T cell receptor beta chain comes out of a study of response to subunit inactivated influenza vaccine. Study-level points and caveats: After each seasonal influenza vaccination, few new T cells are recruited, the authors suggested.

The table lists this clonotype with a few counts. Its antigen is currently unknown. One entry per CDR3 protein, called by TCRdb with MiXCR from the RT-PCR reads. This table holds about half a million distinct CDR3 sequences, approximately 7.1% found once. The junction had 9 bases not matched to a gene; V was cut back by 6 bases and J by 9 bases. The CDR3 contains 13 residues. The receptor was derived from a man between 50 and 70 years old who received an inactivated influenza vaccine. The chain recombines TRBV12-3 or TRBV12-4 with TRBJ1-1; 8 bases are a match to TRBD1. Sequencing used PBMCs from blood, obtained roughly 24 months after vaccination. CDR3: CASSPGQGFKAFF. The CDR3 bases are TGTGCCAGCAGCCCCGGACAGGGTTTTAAAGCTTTCTTT.